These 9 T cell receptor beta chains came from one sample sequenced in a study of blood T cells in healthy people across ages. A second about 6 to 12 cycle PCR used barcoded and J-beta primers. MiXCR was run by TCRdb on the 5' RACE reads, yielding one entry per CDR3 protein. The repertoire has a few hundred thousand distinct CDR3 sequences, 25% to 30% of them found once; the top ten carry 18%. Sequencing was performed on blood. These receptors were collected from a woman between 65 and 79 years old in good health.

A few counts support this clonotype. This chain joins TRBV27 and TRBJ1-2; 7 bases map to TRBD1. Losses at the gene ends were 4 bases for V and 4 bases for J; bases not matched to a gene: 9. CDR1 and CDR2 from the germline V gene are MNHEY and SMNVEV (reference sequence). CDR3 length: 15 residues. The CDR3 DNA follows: TGTGCCAGCAGTTCGTCCGGGACAGTCCTCTATGGCTACACCTTC. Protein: CASSSSGTVLYGYTF.

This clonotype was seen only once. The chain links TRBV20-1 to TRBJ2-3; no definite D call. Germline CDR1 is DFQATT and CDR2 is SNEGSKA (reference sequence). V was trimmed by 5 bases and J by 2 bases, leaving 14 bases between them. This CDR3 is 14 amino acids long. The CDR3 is CSAPSTGNTDTQYF. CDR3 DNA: TGCAGTGCTCCTAGTACTGGGAACACAGATACGCAGTATTTT.

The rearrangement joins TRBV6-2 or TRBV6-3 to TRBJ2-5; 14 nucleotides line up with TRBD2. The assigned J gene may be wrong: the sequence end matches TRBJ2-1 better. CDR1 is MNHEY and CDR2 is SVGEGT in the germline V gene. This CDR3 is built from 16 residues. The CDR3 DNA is TGTGCCAGCAGTCGACCGGGACTAGCGGGGGCCTGGGAGCAGTTCTTC. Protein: CASSRPGLAGAWEQFF.

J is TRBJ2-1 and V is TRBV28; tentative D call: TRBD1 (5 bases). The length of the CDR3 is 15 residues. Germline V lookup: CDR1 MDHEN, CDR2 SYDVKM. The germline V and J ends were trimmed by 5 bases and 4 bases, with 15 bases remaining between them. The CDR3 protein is CASSLLQTDYNEQFF. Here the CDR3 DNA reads TGTGCCAGCAGTCTACTCCAGACAGATTACAATGAGCAGTTCTTC.

The CDR3: CASTDRGTAKNIQYF. The CDR3 DNA reads as TGTGCCAGCACCGACAGGGGGACAGCCAAAAACATTCAGTACTTC. This sequence joins TRBV2 and TRBJ2-4, with 9 bases aligning to TRBD1. Germline CDR1 and CDR2: SNHLY and FYNNEI. The junction had 4 bases not matched to a gene; V was cut back by 7 bases and J by 0 bases. This CDR3 is built from 15 residues.

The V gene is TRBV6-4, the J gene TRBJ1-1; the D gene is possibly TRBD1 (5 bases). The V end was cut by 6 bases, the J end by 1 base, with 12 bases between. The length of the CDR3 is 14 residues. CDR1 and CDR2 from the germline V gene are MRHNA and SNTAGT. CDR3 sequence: CASRSTDWNTEAFF. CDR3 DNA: TGTGCCAGCAGATCGACAGACTGGAACACTGAAGCTTTCTTT.

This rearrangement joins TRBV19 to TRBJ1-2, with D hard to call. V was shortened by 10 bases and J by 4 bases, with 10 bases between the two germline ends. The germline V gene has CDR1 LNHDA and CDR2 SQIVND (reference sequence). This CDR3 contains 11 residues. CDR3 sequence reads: CATTAAYGYTF. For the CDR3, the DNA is TGTGCCACTACAGCCGCCTATGGCTACACCTTC.

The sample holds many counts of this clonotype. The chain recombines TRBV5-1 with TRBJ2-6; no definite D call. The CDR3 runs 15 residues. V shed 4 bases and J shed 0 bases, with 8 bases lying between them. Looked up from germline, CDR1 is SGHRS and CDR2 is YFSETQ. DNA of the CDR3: TGCGCCAGCAGCCCGCGTCGCTCTGGGGCCAACGTCCTGACTTTC. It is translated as CASSPRRSGANVLTF.

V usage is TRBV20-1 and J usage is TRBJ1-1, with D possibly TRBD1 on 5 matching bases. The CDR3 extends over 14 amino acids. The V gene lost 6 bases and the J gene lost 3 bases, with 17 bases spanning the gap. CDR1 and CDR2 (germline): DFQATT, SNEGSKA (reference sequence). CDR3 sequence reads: CSALQPGTDTEAFF. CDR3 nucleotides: TGCAGTGCCCTTCAACCCGGGACCGACACTGAAGCTTTCTTT.